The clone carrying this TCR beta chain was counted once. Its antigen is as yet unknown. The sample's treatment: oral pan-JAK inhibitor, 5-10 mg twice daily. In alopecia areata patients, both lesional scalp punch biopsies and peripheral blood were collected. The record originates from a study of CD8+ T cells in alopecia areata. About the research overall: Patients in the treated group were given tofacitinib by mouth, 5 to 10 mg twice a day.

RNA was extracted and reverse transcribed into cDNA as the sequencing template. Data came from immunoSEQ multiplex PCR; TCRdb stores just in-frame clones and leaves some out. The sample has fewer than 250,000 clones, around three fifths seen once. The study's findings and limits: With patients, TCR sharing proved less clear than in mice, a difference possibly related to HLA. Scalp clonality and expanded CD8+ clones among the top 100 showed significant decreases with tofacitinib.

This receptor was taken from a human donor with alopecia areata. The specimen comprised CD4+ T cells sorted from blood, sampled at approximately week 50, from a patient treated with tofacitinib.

CDR3 DNA: TGTGCCACCAGCAGATTCTCAACAGGGTCCACTAATGAAAAACTGTTTTTT. As protein: CATSRFSTGSTNEKLFF. The V call is TRBV15, the J call TRBJ1-4, with D maybe TRBD1 (6 bases). There are 17 residues in the CDR3. Germline V CDR1 and CDR2: LNHNV, YYDKDF (reference sequence). Trimming took off 2 bases at V and 2 bases at J, with 15 bases between the two ends.